This T cell receptor beta chain was identified during a study of blood T cell repertoires in COVID-19. Overall study context: There were acute and convalescent COVID-19 samples, and they came from the United States, Italy and Spain.

Germline V CDR1 and CDR2: KGHSH, LQKENI. The CDR3 length is 15 residues. The V segment lost 4 bases and the J segment 2 bases; nucleotides outside the gene matches: 7. Libraries were prepared by immunoSEQ multiplex PCR; TCRdb keeps only in-frame clonotypes and omits some of them. Among over 150,000 clones, roughly 88% were seen once, and the ten largest hold roughly 2.9%. The V call is TRBV18, the J call TRBJ2-7; 8 bases match TRBD1. Sequenced material: peripheral blood. The sequence derives from a woman in her sixties with acute or convalescent COVID-19. The CDR3, as DNA: TGTGCCAGCTCACGCCCGGGACAGGCAACCTACGAGCAGTACTTC. The encoded protein is CASSRPGQATYEQYF.